These 2 T cell receptor beta chains originate from one sample sequenced in a study of blood T cell repertoires in COVID-19. Only in-frame clones appear in the TCRdb table, and some are missing; sequencing was by immunoSEQ multiplex PCR. The table lists approximately 230,000 clones, approximately 90% of them singletons, with approximately 2% in the top ten. Sequenced input: peripheral blood. Source of these receptors: a woman between 40 and 50 years old who had recovered from COVID-19.

The J gene is TRBJ2-5, the V gene TRBV5-1; 7 bases are a match to TRBD2. The germline CDR1 and CDR2 sequences are SGHRS and YFSETQ. Trimming removed 5 bases from V and 1 base from J; junction bases left unmatched: 8. This CDR3 region has 15 residues. The CDR3 DNA is TGCGCCAGCAGTCCCGAAACGGGGGGCCAAGAGACCCAGTACTTC. It yields the protein CASSPETGGQETQYF.

This chain connects TRBV6-2 or TRBV6-3 to TRBJ2-7; 8 nucleotides align to TRBD1. V was pared by 5 bases and J by 7 bases, with 4 bases of the junction left unmatched. CDR1 is MNHEY and CDR2 is SVGEGT in the germline V gene. CDR3 length: 12 residues. The CDR3 loop reads CASSKTGVEQYF. The CDR3 DNA reads as TGTGCCAGCAGTAAGACAGGGGTTGAGCAGTACTTC.